The 10 T cell receptor beta chains listed next were all sequenced from one sample in a study of tumor and adjacent non-tumor tissue in lung cancer. Three rounds of nested PCR, following a modified ARM-PCR protocol, produced the TCRbeta library. MiXCR, applied by TCRdb to the multiplex PCR reads, yields one record per CDR3 protein. Among 90,000 to 100,000 distinct CDR3 sequences listed, 75% to 85% were seen once. No cell sorting was done before RNA was extracted from the tissue. More than 3 cm separated this lung sample from the edge of the tumor. Material: distant non-tumor lung tissue. The source is a man in his 60s with small cell lung cancer.

This clonotype was seen only once. A read error may produce the germline difference seen at one junction end. The rearrangement uses TRBV5-8 and TRBJ2-3; a possible D gene is TRBD2 (7 bases). This CDR3 is 16 amino acids long. Germline assignment: CDR1 SGHTS and CDR2 YDEGEE. CDR3 DNA sequence: TGTACCAGCGGCGATGGGGGGGGGCCCCCCGCAGATACGCAGTATTTT. Translating it yields CTSGDGGGPPADTQYF.

Concerning this clonotype: A much bigger clone sits one base away, suggesting this may be a read error. J is TRBJ2-3 and V is TRBV20-1; perhaps TRBD1 as D (7 bases). The CDR3 is made up of 18 amino acids. CDR1 DFQATT and CDR2 SNEGSKA come from the germline V gene (reference sequence). This CDR3 reads CSPHGGLELGGKPDMQYF. In DNA form, the CDR3 reads TGCAGTCCCCATGGGGGGCTCGAGTTAGGGGGCAAGCCAGATATGCAGTATTTT.

As for this clonotype: Since the CDR3 does not end with the conserved phenylalanine or tryptophan, this likely comes from a read error. This CDR3 is CVSSLDSIGIYEQYS. CDR3 DNA: TGTGTCAGCAGCTTAGATTCGATCGGGATTTACGAGCAGTACTCC. The V gene is TRBV11-2, the J gene TRBJ2-7; tentatively, D is TRBD2 (5 bases). Germline CDR1 is SGHAT and CDR2 is FQNNGV. The CDR3 covers 15 residues.

This rearrangement joins TRBV4-2 to TRBJ2-2; TRBD2 matches 13 bases. The germline CDR1 and CDR2 sequences are LGHNA and YNFKEQ. The CDR3 totals 15 residues. J was trimmed by 11 bases and V by 8 bases; bases with no gene match: 11. CDR3 residues: CASGLAGDDGGELFF. DNA of the CDR3: TGTGCCAGCGGACTAGCGGGAGATGATGGCGGTGAGCTGTTTTTT.

V is TRBV11-2 and J is TRBJ2-5; a possible D gene is TRBD2 (5 bases). Germline CDR1 and CDR2: SGHAT and FQNNGV. The CDR3 consists of 17 residues. Deletions cut 9 bases from V and 6 bases from J, with 29 bases between. CDR3 nucleotide sequence: TGTGCCAGGAGCGCCTCCGCGACTCGCGGGTCGCGGAAGACCCAGTACTTC. Its translation: CARSASATRGSRKTQYF.

In its sample, this clonotype was seen once. The junction and the germline gene differ at one end; a read error may be behind it. The chain is built from TRBV5-6 and TRBJ2-1; D is unclear. CDR1 and CDR2 from the germline V gene are SGHDT and YYEEEE. This CDR3 has 12 residues. The CDR3 sequence is CASSLLSRKQFF. The CDR3 region has the DNA TGTGCCAGTAGCTTGCTCAGTAGGAAGCAGTTCTTC.

This clonotype was seen a few times. V is TRBV10-3 and J is TRBJ2-4; D remains unclear. CDR1 and CDR2 (germline): ENHRY, SYGVKD. The CDR3 sequence is 12 residues long. V was clipped by 6 bases and J by 12 bases, with 15 bases between them. CDR3 sequence: CAIRADGDTQYF. In DNA, the CDR3 is TGTGCCATCAGGGCAGATGGCGACACTCAGTACTTC.

Remarks on this clonotype: This is likely a read error, given that the CDR3 carries no conserved phenylalanine or tryptophan at its end. The rearrangement joins TRBV10-3 to TRBJ2-2; D may match TRBD1 or TRBD2 (5 bases each). The length of the CDR3 is 16 residues. CDR1 is ENHRY and CDR2 is SYGVKD in the germline V gene. This CDR3 is CAISEGLHRGTGKLFC. The CDR3 bases are TGTGCCATCAGTGAAGGGCTTCATCGGGGCACCGGGAAGCTGTTTTGT.

Concerning this clonotype: The junction and the germline gene differ at one end; a read error may be behind it. The V gene is TRBV5-6, the J gene TRBJ1-1, with 7 bases matching TRBD1. Looked up from germline, CDR1 is SGHDT and CDR2 is YYEEEE. The CDR3 runs 16 residues. CDR3 DNA: TGTGCCAGCAACTTGGCCTCCGGGACAGCGAATATTGAAGCTTTCTTT. Protein sequence: CASNLASGTANIEAFF.

Remarks on this clonotype: A junction end diverges from the germline sequence, so it may reflect a read error. The V gene is TRBV12-3 or TRBV12-4, the J gene TRBJ2-2; 14 bases line up with TRBD2. The CDR3 runs to 16 residues. The CDR3 DNA follows: TGTGCCAGCAGGCCGGGACTAGCGGGAGTAGTCGGGGAGCTGTTCTTT. Protein sequence: CASRPGLAGVVGELFF.